These T cell receptor beta chains were read from a single sample in a study of cytomegalovirus exposure and HLA in healthy donors. Profiling relied on immunoSEQ multiplex PCR, and the TCRdb table lists in-frame clones only, not all of them. The sample yields roughly 93,000 clones, just over 75% seen once. Sequenced sample: PBMCs. The receptors were sampled from a man aged 25 to 40 in good health and CMV-seronegative. Each CDR3 is given with its conserved first and last residue. Each record gives: V gene, D gene, J gene, clone size, CDR3 protein, CDR3 DNA. The D gene is left open where the match is weak. The size entry is marked missing in some rows and otherwise reads once, few, many or a size class.

v_gene: TRBV2; d_gene: TRBD1; j_gene: TRBJ1-5; abundance: few; CDR3aa: CATKDRGDQPQHF; CDR3nt: TGTGCCACCAAGGACAGGGGAGATCAGCCCCAGCATTTT
v_gene: TRBV15; d_gene: .; j_gene: TRBJ1-1; abundance: few; CDR3aa: CATSRGLAAMNTEAFF; CDR3nt: TGTGCCACCAGCAGAGGACTCGCGGCAATGAACACTGAAGCTTTCTTT
v_gene: TRBV10-3; d_gene: .; j_gene: TRBJ2-1; abundance: .; CDR3aa: CAISEPGSGQFF; CDR3nt: TGTGCCATCAGTGAACCCGGGAGCGGGCAGTTCTTC
v_gene: TRBV5-6; d_gene: TRBD2; j_gene: TRBJ2-1; abundance: .; CDR3aa: CASSLKSGGGDEQFF; CDR3nt: TGTGCCAGCAGCTTGAAGTCGGGGGGGGGCGATGAGCAGTTCTTC
v_gene: TRBV5-1; d_gene: .; j_gene: TRBJ2-5; abundance: .; CDR3aa: CASSLTGYQETQYF; CDR3nt: TGCGCCAGCAGCTTAACAGGGTATCAAGAGACCCAGTACTTC
v_gene: TRBV7-8; d_gene: TRBD2; j_gene: TRBJ2-5; abundance: few; CDR3aa: CASSLAPASGVTTQYF; CDR3nt: TGTGCCAGCAGCTTAGCGCCGGCTAGCGGGGTCACCACCCAGTACTTC
v_gene: TRBV2; d_gene: TRBD2; j_gene: TRBJ2-3; abundance: few; CDR3aa: CASRLADTDTQYF; CDR3nt: TGTGCCAGCCGACTAGCTGACACAGATACGCAGTATTTT
v_gene: TRBV10-2; d_gene: TRBD2; j_gene: TRBJ2-3; abundance: .; CDR3aa: CASREGTSGTDTQYF; CDR3nt: TGCGCCAGCAGGGAAGGGACTAGCGGAACAGATACGCAGTATTTT
v_gene: TRBV29-1; d_gene: TRBD2; j_gene: TRBJ2-1; abundance: few; CDR3aa: CSVEDPASGSYNEQFF; CDR3nt: TGCAGCGTTGAAGATCCTGCTAGCGGGAGCTACAATGAGCAGTTCTTC
v_gene: TRBV10-2; d_gene: TRBD2; j_gene: TRBJ2-1; abundance: .; CDR3aa: CASSESRRGEQFF; CDR3nt: TGCGCCAGCAGTGAGTCGAGGCGGGGGGAGCAGTTCTTC
v_gene: TRBV4-1; d_gene: .; j_gene: TRBJ1-2; abundance: .; CDR3aa: CASSQGPQGTNYGYTF; CDR3nt: TGCGCCAGCAGCCAAGGTCCTCAGGGGACAAACTATGGCTACACCTTC
v_gene: TRBV18; d_gene: .; j_gene: TRBJ1-1; abundance: .; CDR3aa: CASSPLEGNTEAFF; CDR3nt: TGTGCCAGCTCACCACTCGAGGGTAACACTGAAGCTTTCTTT
v_gene: TRBV6-1; d_gene: .; j_gene: TRBJ2-1; abundance: .; CDR3aa: CASSARQWSRPSSYNEQFF; CDR3nt: TGTGCCAGCAGTGCCCGACAGTGGTCCCGTCCAAGCTCCTACAATGAGCAGTTCTTC
v_gene: TRBV11-2; d_gene: .; j_gene: TRBJ1-2; abundance: .; CDR3aa: CASSFDYLGANYGYTF; CDR3nt: TGTGCCAGCAGCTTCGATTACCTGGGAGCTAACTATGGCTACACCTTC
v_gene: TRBV4-1; d_gene: TRBD1; j_gene: TRBJ1-2; abundance: once; CDR3aa: CASSQDRDRGGYTF; CDR3nt: TGCGCCAGCAGCCAAGATAGGGACAGGGGTGGCTACACCTTC
v_gene: TRBV14; d_gene: .; j_gene: TRBJ1-1; abundance: once; CDR3aa: CASSLQFGSTEAFF; CDR3nt: TGTGCCAGCAGCCTACAGTTCGGTTCCACTGAAGCTTTCTTT
v_gene: TRBV11-1; d_gene: .; j_gene: TRBJ1-4; abundance: .; CDR3aa: CASSNQHPGRLGKLFF; CDR3nt: TGTGCCAGCAGCAACCAACATCCAGGGCGCCTGGGGAAACTGTTTTTT
v_gene: TRBV9; d_gene: TRBD2; j_gene: TRBJ2-3; abundance: .; CDR3aa: CASSERGYTQYF; CDR3nt: TGTGCCAGCAGCGAGCGGGGGTATACGCAGTATTTT
v_gene: TRBV13; d_gene: .; j_gene: TRBJ2-2; abundance: .; CDR3aa: CASSLGGGENTGELFF; CDR3nt: TGTGCCAGCAGCTTAGGCGGGGGAGAGAACACCGGGGAGCTGTTTTTT
v_gene: TRBV29-1; d_gene: TRBD2; j_gene: TRBJ2-1; abundance: few; CDR3aa: CSEGSGRANEQFF; CDR3nt: TGCAGCGAAGGTAGCGGGAGGGCTAATGAGCAGTTCTTC
v_gene: TRBV4-2; d_gene: TRBD2; j_gene: TRBJ2-1; abundance: .; CDR3aa: CASSQRLAGGVDNEQFF; CDR3nt: TGTGCCAGCAGCCAACGATTAGCGGGAGGGGTGGACAATGAGCAGTTCTTC
v_gene: TRBV4-3; d_gene: TRBD1; j_gene: TRBJ1-2; abundance: .; CDR3aa: CASSLSGQGGGGGSKSYGYTF; CDR3nt: TGCGCCAGCAGCCTCAGCGGACAGGGGGGTGGAGGGGGGTCAAAGTCCTATGGCTACACCTTC
v_gene: TRBV11-2; d_gene: TRBD1; j_gene: TRBJ1-5; abundance: .; CDR3aa: CASSLGTGGQPQHF; CDR3nt: TGTGCCAGCAGCTTAGGGACAGGGGGACAGCCCCAGCATTTT
v_gene: TRBV7-6; d_gene: TRBD1; j_gene: TRBJ2-3; abundance: .; CDR3aa: CASSNRGPPTVADTQYF; CDR3nt: TGTGCCAGCAGTAACAGGGGTCCTCCTACGGTCGCAGATACGCAGTATTTT
v_gene: TRBV5-4; d_gene: TRBD2; j_gene: TRBJ2-3; abundance: once; CDR3aa: CASSLVPSGGNTDTQYF; CDR3nt: TGTGCCAGCAGCTTGGTACCTAGCGGGGGAAACACAGATACGCAGTATTTT
v_gene: TRBV28; d_gene: TRBD1; j_gene: TRBJ1-2; abundance: once; CDR3aa: CASSLNFGQGTGYGYTF; CDR3nt: TGTGCCAGCAGTTTAAATTTTGGACAGGGAACGGGGTATGGCTACACCTTC
v_gene: TRBV5-1; d_gene: .; j_gene: TRBJ1-2; abundance: .; CDR3aa: CASSLDGRGNYGYTF; CDR3nt: TGCGCCAGCAGCTTAGACGGGCGGGGTAACTATGGCTACACCTTC
v_gene: TRBV5-1; d_gene: TRBD1; j_gene: TRBJ1-1; abundance: .; CDR3aa: CASSRGQGTNTEAFF; CDR3nt: TGCGCCAGCAGCCGGGGACAGGGGACGAACACTGAAGCTTTCTTT
v_gene: TRBV5-1; d_gene: .; j_gene: TRBJ2-1; abundance: .; CDR3aa: CASSFSGVGNEQFF; CDR3nt: TGCGCCAGCAGCTTCTCGGGGGTAGGCAATGAGCAGTTCTTC
v_gene: TRBV12-5; d_gene: .; j_gene: TRBJ1-2; abundance: .; CDR3aa: CASGLVGVYGYTF; CDR3nt: TGTGCTAGTGGTTTGGTAGGGGTCTATGGCTACACCTTC
v_gene: TRBV5-4; d_gene: TRBD1; j_gene: TRBJ1-2; abundance: .; CDR3aa: CASSLGQGGTIIYGYTF; CDR3nt: TGTGCCAGCAGCTTAGGACAGGGAGGAACTATTATCTATGGCTACACCTTC
v_gene: TRBV6-4; d_gene: TRBD1; j_gene: TRBJ1-2; abundance: .; CDR3aa: CASSERGRGYTF; CDR3nt: TGTGCCAGCAGTGAGAGGGGGCGCGGCTACACCTTC
v_gene: TRBV25-1; d_gene: .; j_gene: TRBJ1-6; abundance: .; CDR3aa: CASSELKGNGNSPLHF; CDR3nt: TGTGCCAGCAGTGAACTTAAGGGGAACGGTAATTCACCCCTCCACTTT
v_gene: TRBV5-1; d_gene: TRBD1; j_gene: TRBJ1-3; abundance: .; CDR3aa: CASSLEGASGNTIYF; CDR3nt: TGCGCCAGCAGCTTGGAGGGGGCTTCTGGAAACACCATATATTTT
v_gene: TRBV28; d_gene: TRBD1; j_gene: TRBJ1-2; abundance: .; CDR3aa: CASNFDREGGYTF; CDR3nt: TGTGCCAGCAACTTTGACAGGGAAGGCGGCTACACCTTC
v_gene: TRBV5-1; d_gene: .; j_gene: TRBJ1-5; abundance: .; CDR3aa: CASSPDSSNQPQHF; CDR3nt: TGCGCCAGCAGCCCGGACAGTAGCAATCAGCCCCAGCATTTT
v_gene: TRBV19; d_gene: .; j_gene: TRBJ1-1; abundance: few; CDR3aa: CASSGRVMNTEAFF; CDR3nt: TGTGCCAGTAGTGGCAGGGTTATGAACACTGAAGCTTTCTTT
v_gene: TRBV6-1; d_gene: .; j_gene: TRBJ1-1; abundance: .; CDR3aa: CASTLSVNTEAFF; CDR3nt: TGTGCCAGCACTCTCAGTGTGAACACTGAAGCTTTCTTT
v_gene: TRBV29-1; d_gene: TRBD1; j_gene: TRBJ1-1; abundance: few; CDR3aa: CSVSGTGGTEAFF; CDR3nt: TGCAGCGTTTCCGGGACAGGGGGCACTGAAGCTTTCTTT
v_gene: TRBV19; d_gene: .; j_gene: TRBJ1-5; abundance: .; CDR3aa: CASSIGSWDSNQPQHF; CDR3nt: TGTGCCAGTAGTATCGGGAGTTGGGATAGCAATCAGCCCCAGCATTTT
v_gene: TRBV4-1; d_gene: TRBD1; j_gene: TRBJ2-3; abundance: .; CDR3aa: CASSQLAGQGLSDTQYF; CDR3nt: TGCGCCAGCAGCCAATTGGCGGGACAGGGCCTTAGTGATACGCAGTATTTT
v_gene: TRBV6-4; d_gene: .; j_gene: TRBJ2-1; abundance: .; CDR3aa: CASSDSLVIKSGSGNEQFF; CDR3nt: TGTGCCAGCAGTGACTCGCTTGTCATTAAGTCAGGGTCCGGCAATGAGCAGTTCTTC
v_gene: TRBV6-1; d_gene: .; j_gene: TRBJ1-2; abundance: few; CDR3aa: CASSEEAGWWYGYTF; CDR3nt: TGTGCCAGCAGTGAAGAGGCAGGGTGGTGGTATGGCTACACCTTC
v_gene: TRBV2; d_gene: .; j_gene: TRBJ1-1; abundance: few; CDR3aa: CASRQDVNTEAFF; CDR3nt: TGTGCCAGCCGACAGGATGTGAACACTGAAGCTTTCTTT
v_gene: TRBV11-2; d_gene: TRBD1; j_gene: TRBJ1-1; abundance: few; CDR3aa: CASSSSDRANTEAFF; CDR3nt: TGTGCCAGCAGCTCATCCGACAGGGCGAACACTGAAGCTTTCTTT
v_gene: TRBV19; d_gene: .; j_gene: TRBJ1-1; abundance: .; CDR3aa: CASSKGGRGIGAMNTEAFF; CDR3nt: TGTGCCAGTAGTAAAGGTGGCAGGGGCATAGGGGCAATGAACACTGAAGCTTTCTTT
v_gene: TRBV9; d_gene: TRBD2; j_gene: TRBJ2-1; abundance: .; CDR3aa: CASSAGLAEYNEQFF; CDR3nt: TGTGCCAGCAGCGCGGGACTAGCGGAGTACAATGAGCAGTTCTTC
v_gene: TRBV15; d_gene: .; j_gene: TRBJ1-4; abundance: .; CDR3aa: CATSREEGSNEKLFF; CDR3nt: TGTGCCACCAGCAGAGAGGAGGGCTCTAATGAAAAACTGTTTTTT
v_gene: TRBV6-5; d_gene: .; j_gene: TRBJ2-2; abundance: .; CDR3aa: CASTTDRSNTGELFF; CDR3nt: TGTGCCAGCACCACGGACAGATCGAACACCGGGGAGCTGTTTTTT
v_gene: TRBV6-6; d_gene: .; j_gene: TRBJ2-7; abundance: .; CDR3aa: CASSYQTGYRPYEQYF; CDR3nt: TGTGCCAGCAGTTACCAGACAGGATACAGACCCTACGAGCAGTACTTC
v_gene: TRBV7-2; d_gene: .; j_gene: TRBJ1-4; abundance: .; CDR3aa: CASSAHKRGIGKLFF; CDR3nt: TGTGCCAGCAGCGCCCACAAAAGGGGTATCGGAAAACTGTTTTTT
v_gene: TRBV5-1; d_gene: TRBD2; j_gene: TRBJ2-5; abundance: .; CDR3aa: CASSFILAGGGETQYF; CDR3nt: TGCGCCAGCAGCTTCATACTAGCGGGAGGTGGAGAGACCCAGTACTTC
v_gene: TRBV11-2; d_gene: TRBD2; j_gene: TRBJ2-6; abundance: .; CDR3aa: CASRRGAISGANVLTF; CDR3nt: TGTGCCAGCAGGCGGGGGGCCATCTCTGGGGCCAACGTCCTGACTTTC